This TCR beta chain appears in the sequencing data of a study of blood T cell repertoires in COVID-19. About the research overall: The United States, Italy and Spain provided the acute and convalescent COVID-19 samples. The cDNA or gDNA used as material had been derived from T cells, B-cell-depleted T cells, or PBMCs.

The CDR3 runs to 17 residues. V lost 0 bases, J lost 4 bases, and 18 bases lay in between. Germline CDR1 reads LGHNA; CDR2 reads YSLEER. Source study methods: The assay estimated nucleated cells by amplifying reference gene primers. Clones were read by immunoSEQ multiplex PCR, and TCRdb kept only the in-frame ones, dropping some. The DNA gave D and trimming, while V, J and clone size come from that table. The sample consists of 35,000 to 50,000 clones, roughly 90% of them appearing once. The source is a man aged 55 to 70 with active COVID-19. The V gene is TRBV4-3, the J gene TRBJ1-2; TRBD1 might be the D (6 bases). Sequenced: peripheral blood. CDR3 in DNA: TGCGCCAGCAGCCAAGATCGAGGGGGGGTTTGGAGCTATGGCTACACCTTC. Protein product: CASSQDRGGVWSYGYTF.